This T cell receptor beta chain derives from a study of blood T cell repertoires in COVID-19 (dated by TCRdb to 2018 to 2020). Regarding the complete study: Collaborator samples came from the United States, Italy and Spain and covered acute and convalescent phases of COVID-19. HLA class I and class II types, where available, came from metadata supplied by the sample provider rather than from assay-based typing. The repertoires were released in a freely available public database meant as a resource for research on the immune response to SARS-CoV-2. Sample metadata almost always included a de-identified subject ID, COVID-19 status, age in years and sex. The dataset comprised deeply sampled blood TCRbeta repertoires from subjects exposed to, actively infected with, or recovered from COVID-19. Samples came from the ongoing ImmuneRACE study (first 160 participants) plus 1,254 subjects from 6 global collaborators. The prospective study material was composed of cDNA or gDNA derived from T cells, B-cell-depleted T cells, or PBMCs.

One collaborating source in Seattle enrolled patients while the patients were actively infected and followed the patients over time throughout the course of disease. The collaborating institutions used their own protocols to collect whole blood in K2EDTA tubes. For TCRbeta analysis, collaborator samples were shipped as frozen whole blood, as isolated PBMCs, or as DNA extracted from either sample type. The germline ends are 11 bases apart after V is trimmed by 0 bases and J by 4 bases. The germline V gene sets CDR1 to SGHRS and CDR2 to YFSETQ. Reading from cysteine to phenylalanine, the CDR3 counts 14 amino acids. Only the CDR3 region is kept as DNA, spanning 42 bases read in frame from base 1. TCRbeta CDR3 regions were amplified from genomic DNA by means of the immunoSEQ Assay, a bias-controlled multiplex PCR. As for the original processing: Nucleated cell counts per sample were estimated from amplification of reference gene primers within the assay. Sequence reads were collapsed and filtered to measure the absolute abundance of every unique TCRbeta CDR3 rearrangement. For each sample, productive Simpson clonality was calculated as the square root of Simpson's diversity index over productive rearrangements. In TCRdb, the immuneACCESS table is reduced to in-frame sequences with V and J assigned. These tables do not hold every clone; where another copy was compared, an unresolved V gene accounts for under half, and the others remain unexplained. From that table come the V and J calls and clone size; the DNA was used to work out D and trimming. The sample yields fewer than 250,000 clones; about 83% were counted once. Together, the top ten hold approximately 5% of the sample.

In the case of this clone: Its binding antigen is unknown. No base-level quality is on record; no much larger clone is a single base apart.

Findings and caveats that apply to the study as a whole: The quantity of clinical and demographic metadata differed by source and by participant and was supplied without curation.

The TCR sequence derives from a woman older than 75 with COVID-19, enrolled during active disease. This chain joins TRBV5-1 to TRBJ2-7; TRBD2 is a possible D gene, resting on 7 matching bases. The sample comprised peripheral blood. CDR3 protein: CASSLAGGLYEQYF. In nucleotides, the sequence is TGCGCCAGCAGCTTGGCGGGGGGCCTATACGAGCAGTACTTC.